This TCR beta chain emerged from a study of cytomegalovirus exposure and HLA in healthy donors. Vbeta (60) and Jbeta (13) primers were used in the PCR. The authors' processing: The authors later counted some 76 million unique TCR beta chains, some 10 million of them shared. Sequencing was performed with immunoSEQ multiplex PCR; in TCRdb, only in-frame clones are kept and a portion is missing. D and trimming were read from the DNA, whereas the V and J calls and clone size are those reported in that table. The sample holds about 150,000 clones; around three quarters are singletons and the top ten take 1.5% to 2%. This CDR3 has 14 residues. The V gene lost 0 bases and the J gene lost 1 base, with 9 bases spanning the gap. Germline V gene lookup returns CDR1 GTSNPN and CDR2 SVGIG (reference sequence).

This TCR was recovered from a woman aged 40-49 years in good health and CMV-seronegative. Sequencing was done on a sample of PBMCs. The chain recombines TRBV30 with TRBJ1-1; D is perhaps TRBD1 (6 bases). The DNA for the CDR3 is TGTGCCTGGAGTGTAACCAGGGGGAACACTGAAGCTTTCTTT. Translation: CAWSVTRGNTEAFF. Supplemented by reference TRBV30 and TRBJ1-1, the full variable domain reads SQTIHQWPATLVQPVGSPLSLECTVEGTSNPNLYWYRQAAGRGLQLLFYSVGIGQISSEVPQNLSASRPQDRQFILSSKKLLLSDSGFYLCAWSVTRGNTEAFFGQGTRLTVV.